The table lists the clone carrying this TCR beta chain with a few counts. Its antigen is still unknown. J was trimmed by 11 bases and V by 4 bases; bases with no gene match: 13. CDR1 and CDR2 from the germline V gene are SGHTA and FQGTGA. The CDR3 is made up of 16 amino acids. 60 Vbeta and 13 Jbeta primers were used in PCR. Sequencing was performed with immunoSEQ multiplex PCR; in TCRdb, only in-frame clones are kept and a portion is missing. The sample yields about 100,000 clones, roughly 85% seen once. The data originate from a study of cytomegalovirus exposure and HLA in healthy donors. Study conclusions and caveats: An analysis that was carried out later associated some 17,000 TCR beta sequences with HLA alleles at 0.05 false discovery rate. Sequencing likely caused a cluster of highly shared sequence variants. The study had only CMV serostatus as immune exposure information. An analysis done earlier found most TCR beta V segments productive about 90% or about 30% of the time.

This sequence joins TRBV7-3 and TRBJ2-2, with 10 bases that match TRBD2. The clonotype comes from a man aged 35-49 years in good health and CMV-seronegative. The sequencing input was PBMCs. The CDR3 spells CASSSLGGAGGRELFF. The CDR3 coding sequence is TGTGCCAGCAGCTCTCTCGGGGGAGCGGGGGGGCGCGAGCTGTTTTTT. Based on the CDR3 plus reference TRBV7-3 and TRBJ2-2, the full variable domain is GAGVSQTPSNKVTEKGKYVELRCDPISGHTALYWYRQSLGQGPEFLIYFQGTGAADDSGLPNDRFFAVRPEGSVSTLKIQRTERGDSAVYLCASSSLGGAGGRELFFGEGSRLTVL.